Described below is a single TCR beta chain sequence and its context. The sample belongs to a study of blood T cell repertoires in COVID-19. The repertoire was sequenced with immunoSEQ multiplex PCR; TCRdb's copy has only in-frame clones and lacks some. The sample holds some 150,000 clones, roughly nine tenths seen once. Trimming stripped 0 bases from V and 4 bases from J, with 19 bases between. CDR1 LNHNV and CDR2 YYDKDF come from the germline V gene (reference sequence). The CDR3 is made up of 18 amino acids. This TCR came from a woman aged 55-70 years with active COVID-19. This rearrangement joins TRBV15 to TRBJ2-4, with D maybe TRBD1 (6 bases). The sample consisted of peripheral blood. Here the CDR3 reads CATSREAIVGGLKNIQYF. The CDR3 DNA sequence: TGTGCCACCAGCAGAGAGGCTATCGTAGGGGGTCTTAAAAACATTCAGTACTTC.